This T cell receptor (beta chain) was sequenced in a study of technical replicates of blood from a few donors. CDR1 is SSHAT, CDR2 FNYEAQ, per germline (reference sequence). The CDR3 contains 14 residues. Concerning this clone itself: One end of the junction does not line up with germline, which may come from a read error.

Produced via immunoSEQ multiplex PCR; TCRdb's table is partial and in-frame only. The sample consists of 72,000 or so clones, 92% of them appearing once. This clonotype was obtained from a human donor in good health. The sample comprised T cells isolated from PBMCs. The V call is TRBV7-7, the J call TRBJ2-1, with D uncertain. The CDR3 protein is CASSLAGPYNEQFF. The DNA of the CDR3 is TGTGCTAGCAGCTTAGCTGGGCCCTACAATGAGCAGTTCTTC.